The 10 T cell receptor beta chains in this list originate from one sample, sequenced in a study of blood T cell repertoires in COVID-19. Sequencing was performed with immunoSEQ multiplex PCR; in TCRdb, only in-frame clones are kept and a portion is missing. The data contain 59,000 or so clones, roughly 80% of them singletons. The source material was peripheral blood. All receptors derive from a human donor in a cohort sampled during active COVID-19.

The chain links TRBV7-9 to TRBJ1-1; 7 nucleotides align to TRBD1. Per germline, CDR1 SEHNR and CDR2 FQNEAQ (reference sequence). The CDR3 runs to 15 residues. V lost 1 base and J lost 3; bases outside the gene matches: 5. The CDR3 DNA reads TGTGCCAGCAGCTTAGTGGCAGGGGGGCACACTGAAGCTTTCTTT. Its protein product is CASSLVAGGHTEAFF.

This clone has a single count. The gene calls are TRBV15 and TRBJ2-3, with 7 bases lining up with TRBD1. V was clipped by 5 bases and J by 2 bases; unmatched bases: 10. Germline-derived CDR1 and CDR2 are LNHNV and YYDKDF (reference sequence). The CDR3 is 16 residues long. The CDR3 bases are TGTGCCACCAGCGCACGACAGGGTTTTTCCACAGATACGCAGTATTTT. Its translation is CATSARQGFSTDTQYF.

This clone has only one observation. This rearrangement joins TRBV11-2 to TRBJ2-7; 8 bases are a match to TRBD1. Trimming at V came to 5 bases and at J to 0 bases, leaving 12 bases not matched to a gene. The germline CDR1 and CDR2 sequences are SGHAT and FQNNGV. The CDR3 has 17 amino acids. Written as DNA, the CDR3 is TGTGCCAGCAGCCCGATCAACAGGGGGTCGGGCTCCTACGAGCAGTACTTC. Its protein is CASSPINRGSGSYEQYF.

The chain joins TRBV6-5 to TRBJ2-7; D possibly corresponds to TRBD1 (6 bases). The V end lost 6 bases, the J end lost 3 bases, and 12 bases lay between the germline ends. Germline CDR1 and CDR2: MNHEY and SVGAGI. The CDR3 extends over 13 amino acids. This CDR3 reads CASSPAGVYEQYF. The CDR3 nucleotides read TGTGCCAGCAGCCCCGCAGGGGTCTACGAGCAGTACTTC.

This clone was seen a single time. The V gene is TRBV10-3, the J gene TRBJ2-7, with TRBD2 matching 10 bases. Trimming removed 5 bases from V and 5 bases from J; junction bases left unmatched: 12. This CDR3 has 16 amino acids. Per the germline V gene, CDR1 is ENHRY and CDR2 is SYGVKD. The CDR3: CAISRMPSGGVDEQYF. DNA of the CDR3: TGTGCCATCAGTAGAATGCCGAGCGGGGGGGTCGACGAGCAGTACTTC.

This clone was picked up a small number of times. The rearrangement joins TRBV2 to TRBJ1-5; 9 bases line up with TRBD1. V was pared by 4 bases and J by 3 bases, with 4 bases of the junction left unmatched. Germline values: CDR1 SNHLY, CDR2 FYNNEI. The CDR3 runs to 15 residues. The CDR3 loop reads CASSAGTGNNQPQHF. CDR3 bases: TGTGCCAGCAGTGCAGGGACAGGGAACAATCAGCCCCAGCATTTT.

The J gene is TRBJ2-5, the V gene TRBV5-6; the match to TRBD2 covers 10 bases. CDR3 length: 14 amino acids. CDR1 is SGHDT and CDR2 is YYEEEE in the germline V gene. The trim removed 1 base at V and 4 bases at J, leaving 1 base unmatched. The CDR3 here is CASSLSGGAETQYF. The CDR3 nucleotides read TGTGCCAGCAGCTTGAGCGGGGGGGCAGAGACCCAGTACTTC.

Note on this clone: The DNA is omitted, as the CDR3 cannot be located on it reliably, and the CDR3 follows TCRdb's listing. The chain uses TRBV1 and TRBJ2-1; TRBD1 reflects the table's D call only, with no check against the DNA. TRBV1 is listed as a pseudogene. Termini included, the CDR3 measures 19 amino acids. The CDR3 sequence: CTSSPPLVGPGSSYNEQFF.

The rearrangement links TRBV5-1 to TRBJ2-1; TRBD2 aligns across 11 bases. V lost 4 bases and J lost 7; bases outside the gene matches: 10. This CDR3 contains 16 residues. CDR1 SGHRS and CDR2 YFSETQ come from the germline V gene. Here the CDR3 DNA reads TGCGCCAGCAGCCCCCGGGGTAGCGGGGGGGTAAATGAGCAGTTCTTC. Residues: CASSPRGSGGVNEQFF.

CDR3 protein: CASSPLSDTQYF. CDR3 bases: TGTGCCAGTAGTCCATTGTCAGATACGCAGTATTTT. The rearrangement uses TRBV19 and TRBJ2-3; D remains ambiguous. CDR3 size: 12 residues. Germline lookup yields CDR1 LNHDA and CDR2 SQIVND (reference sequence). V was clipped by 5 bases and J by 4 bases, with 7 bases between them.